These 3 T cell receptor beta chains were all obtained from the same sample, sequenced in a study of spatial heterogeneity in lung cancer. Indicated time point: sample taken at primary tumor resection. Frozen PBMC, nontumor lung or tumor provided whole RNA, which was sequenced unsorted. TCRdb recomputed calls from the 5' RACE reads with MiXCR, one row per CDR3 protein. The repertoire holds about 85,000 distinct CDR3 sequences, roughly a fifth seen once, with roughly 5.6% in the top ten. The input for sequencing was PBMCs, taken at surgery. The receptors stem from a male donor with early-stage non-small cell lung cancer.

The chain has TRBV7-3 and TRBJ1-6, with 9 bases identical to TRBD1. The CDR3 has 14 amino acids. The germline V gene encodes CDR1 SGHTA and CDR2 FQGTGA. The junction had 3 bases not matched to a gene; V was cut back by 5 bases and J by 7 bases. The CDR3 loop reads CASSGDRANSPLHF. In DNA, the CDR3 is TGTGCCAGCAGCGGGGACAGGGCGAATTCACCCCTCCACTTT.

The chain employs TRBV6-5 and TRBJ1-1; D remains unclear. The V end was cut by 2 bases, the J end by 4 bases, with 8 bases between. Germline V gives CDR1 MNHEY, CDR2 SVGAGI. The CDR3 has 13 amino acids. CDR3 DNA sequence: TGTGCCAGCAGTTACCGGCTTGGCACTGAAGCTTTCTTT. Its translation: CASSYRLGTEAFF.

Ten or more counts support this clonotype. This chain joins TRBV11-2 and TRBJ1-4, with 9 bases identical to TRBD1. With 5 bases clipped from V and 7 bases from J, the junction kept 8 bases outside the gene matches. From germline, CDR1 is SGHAT and CDR2 FQNNGV. The CDR3 contains 15 residues. The CDR3 bases are TGTGCCAGCAGCCTCGGGACAGGGCATGGTGAAAAACTGTTTTTT. Translating gives CASSLGTGHGEKLFF.